A single TCR beta chain is shown here with its context. Its antigen remains unidentified. This sample was included in a study of glioma-infiltrating T cells. The CDR3 spans 14 residues. Germline lookup yields CDR1 SNHLY and CDR2 FYNNEI. The ends lost 4 bases at V and 10 bases at J; junction bases unmatched: 10. TCR alpha and beta CDR3 regions were amplified from RNA using iRepertoire nested multiplex PCR. One-step reverse transcription and amplification started from approximately 100-400 ng of tissue mRNA or PBMC total RNA. A single record per CDR3 protein comes from TCRdb applying MiXCR to the multiplex PCR reads. The repertoire holds fewer than 500,000 distinct CDR3 sequences, with about two fifths as singletons. Findings and caveats of the study: Shared blood CDR3 signature motifs marked patients with low tissue-blood divergence.

The receptor was derived from a human donor with low-grade glioma or glioblastoma, undergoing nonglioma brain surgery, or in good health (not recorded which). The sample was glioma tissue, nonneoplastic brain tissue, or PBMCs (not recorded which). This chain links TRBV2 with TRBJ1-2, with 9 bases lining up with TRBD1. The CDR3 loop is CASSAQGQGKDYTF. CDR3 in DNA: TGTGCCAGCAGTGCCCAAGGACAGGGGAAAGACTACACCTTC.